The 10 T cell receptor beta chains listed next were all sequenced from one sample in a study of blood T cell repertoires in COVID-19. Produced via immunoSEQ multiplex PCR; TCRdb's table is partial and in-frame only. The sample has over 250,000 clones; 75% to 90% are singletons. Sequencing input: peripheral blood. The source of these receptors is a man aged 50-59 years with acute or convalescent COVID-19.

The rearrangement links TRBV2 to TRBJ2-2; 10 nucleotides agree with TRBD1. The CDR3 contains 15 residues. Per germline, CDR1 SNHLY and CDR2 FYNNEI. The V and J ends lost 6 bases and 5 bases, in that order; junction bases with no gene match: 6. CDR3 bases: TGTGCCAGCAGACCCCCGGGACAGGGGACCGGGGAGCTGTTTTTT. Its protein product is CASRPPGQGTGELFF.

The CDR3 bases are TGTGCCAGCAGCTCTCAAGGGGGGACAGGGGGCACTGAAGCTTTCTTT. It translates to CASSSQGGTGGTEAFF. This chain links TRBV7-2 with TRBJ1-1; TRBD1 aligns across 11 bases. The CDR3 sequence is 16 residues long. Germline V gene data show CDR1 as SGHTA and CDR2 as FQGNSA. Unmatched junction bases numbered 8, after V lost 4 bases and J lost 4 bases.

This clone occurred once. The V call is TRBV30, the J call TRBJ1-2; perhaps TRBD1 as D (5 bases). Germline V CDR1 and CDR2: GTSNPN, SVGIG (reference sequence). Trimming cost V 3 bases and J 4 bases, with 15 bases left between them. This CDR3 spans 14 amino acids. Written as DNA, the CDR3 is TGTGCCTGGAGCCCGCGGCCTGGGGCCTATGGCTACACCTTC. Protein product: CAWSPRPGAYGYTF.

The J gene is TRBJ1-6, the V gene TRBV10-3; maybe TRBD1 (6 bases). The V gene lost 8 bases and the J gene lost 6 bases, with 11 bases spanning the gap. The germline V gene has CDR1 ENHRY and CDR2 SYGVKD. The CDR3 is 13 residues long. CDR3 residues: CAIHREINSPLHF. The CDR3 DNA reads as TGTGCCATCCACAGGGAAATTAATTCACCCCTCCACTTT.

This clone was seen a single time. The chain is built from TRBV3-1 (or the pseudogene TRBV3-2) and TRBJ1-2; D unclear. The CDR3 contains 12 residues. The germline CDR1 and CDR2 sequences are LGHDT and YNNKEL (reference sequence). V dropped 6 bases and J dropped 5 bases, with 10 bases sitting between them. The CDR3: CASRHRSYGYTF. CDR3 bases: TGTGCCAGCAGGCATAGGAGTTATGGCTACACCTTC.

This chain joins TRBV7-9 and TRBJ2-7; D is possibly TRBD2 (6 bases). V dropped 2 bases and J dropped 5 bases, with 10 bases sitting between them. Germline-derived CDR1 and CDR2 are SEHNR and FQNEAQ (reference sequence). The CDR3 is made up of 13 amino acids. In DNA, the CDR3 is TGTGCCAGCAGCTTAATGAGGGAGGACGAGCAGTACTTC. Its translation is CASSLMREDEQYF.

The CDR3 sequence is CASSFITNTEAFF. The CDR3 DNA reads as TGTGCCAGCAGTTTCATTACAAACACTGAAGCTTTCTTT. The chain uses TRBV12-3 or TRBV12-4 and TRBJ1-1; unclear D gene. V was cut by 3 bases and J by 2 bases, with 7 bases left in between. The CDR3 length is 13 residues.

The chain has TRBV15 and TRBJ1-4; unclear D gene. CDR1 is LNHNV and CDR2 is YYDKDF in the germline V gene (reference sequence). The length of the CDR3 is 15 residues. The ends were cut back, 1 base at V and 8 bases at J, with 14 bases in the middle. CDR3 residues: CATSRVGGSEEKLFF. CDR3 in DNA: TGTGCCACCAGCAGAGTGGGAGGAAGTGAAGAAAAACTGTTTTTT.

The J gene is TRBJ2-5, the V gene TRBV20-1; weak D call: TRBD2 (5 bases). CDR1 is DFQATT and CDR2 is SNEGSKA in the germline V gene (reference sequence). CDR3 length equals 11 residues. The CDR3 loop is CGPRERETQYF. CDR3 nucleotides: TGCGGCCCGAGGGAAAGGGAGACCCAGTACTTC.

The chain is built from TRBV12-5 and TRBJ1-5; 7 nucleotides line up with TRBD1. J was trimmed by 0 bases and V by 2 bases; bases with no gene match: 4. Germline V CDR1 and CDR2: LGHNT, FRNRAP. The CDR3 runs 16 residues. The CDR3 loop reads CASGLRQGGSNQPQHF. The CDR3 DNA sequence: TGTGCTAGTGGTTTGAGGCAGGGGGGTAGCAATCAGCCCCAGCATTTT.